The subject of this entry is one T cell receptor beta chain. Its target is not known. TCRdb itself ran the 5' RACE reads through MiXCR, one entry per CDR3 protein. The data contain several thousand distinct CDR3 sequences, 29% of them singletons. This specimen belongs to a study of spatial heterogeneity in lung cancer. Study in general: Detection consistently yielded more beta chains than alpha chains. For tumor regions, TCR transcript counts showed a strong correlation with a T cell module score derived from matched bulk RNA-seq. Study conclusions and caveats: Coverage of tumor T cells, an estimated figure, was approximately 7.4% for alpha and approximately 12% for beta chains. How many expanded intratumoral alpha and beta TCRs were present tracked the tumor mutation count, which was a count of nonsynonymous mutations.

The V end lost 2 bases, the J end lost 1 base, and 15 bases lay between the germline ends. The germline CDR1 and CDR2 sequences are MNHNS and SASEGT. The CDR3 covers 18 residues. The time point is: sample taken at primary tumor resection. Unsorted samples of tumor, nontumor lung or frozen PBMC had their whole RNA sequenced. The source was lung tumor tissue, collected at surgery. This chain uses TRBV6-1 with TRBJ2-6; D gene uncertain. The source is a female donor with early-stage non-small cell lung cancer. The CDR3 nucleotides are TGTGCCAGCAGTGAAAAGGGAATAATTAGATCTGGGGCCAACGTCCTGACTTTC. Amino acid sequence: CASSEKGIIRSGANVLTF.